The table lists the clone carrying this T cell receptor (beta chain) with a few counts. The CDR3 has 13 amino acids. V lost 7 bases, J lost 5 bases, and 8 bases stayed unmatched. Germline V gene sequence: CDR1 WSHSY, CDR2 SAAADI. This specimen comes from a study of T cells in Graves' hyperthyroidism and ophthalmopathy. Stable hyperthyroidism: no ophthalmopathy progression over 18 months of follow-up. TCR beta CDR3 sequences were amplified from RNA transcripts. The HTBI set primed first-round TCR CDR3 RT-PCR. TCRdb passed the multiplex PCR reads through MiXCR, listing each CDR3 protein once. This sample has roughly 380,000 distinct CDR3 sequences; 14% occur once, and the top ten carry approximately 10%.

This receptor was obtained from a woman aged 60 to 75 with Graves' hyperthyroidism. This chain joins TRBV10-2 and TRBJ2-7; 7 nucleotides align to TRBD1. What was sequenced was blood. The CDR3 reads CASMRQGFNEQYF. Here the CDR3 DNA reads TGCGCCAGCATGCGACAGGGTTTCAACGAGCAGTACTTC.